This passage covers 29 T cell receptor beta chains from one sample sequenced in a study of Graves' ophthalmopathy and Graves' hyperthyroidism. Beta-chain TCR CDR3 regions were amplified from RNA transcripts. RT-PCR in the first round used HTBI primers; a second-round multiplex PCR followed. TCRdb re-analysed the multiplex PCR reads in MiXCR, keeping a single row per CDR3 protein. The sample holds hundreds of thousands of distinct CDR3 sequences, 20% to 25% seen once. The material sequenced was peripheral blood. The receptors were sampled from a woman aged 18-29 years with stable Graves' hyperthyroidism.

The V and J genes are TRBV7-9 and TRBJ1-1, with 10 bases that match TRBD1. V trimming: 5 bases; J trimming: 3 bases; junction bases outside the gene matches: 3. From germline, CDR1 is SEHNR and CDR2 FQNEAQ (reference sequence). This CDR3 has 14 residues. The CDR3 bases are TGTGCCAGCAGCGCGGACAGGGGGGACACTGAAGCTTTCTTT. It specifies CASSADRGDTEAFF.

The V call is TRBV27, the J call TRBJ2-7, with TRBD1 identical over 9 bases. V was clipped by 7 bases and J by 6 bases; unmatched bases: 13. CDR3 length: 15 amino acids. Germline V gene lookup returns CDR1 MNHEY and CDR2 SMNVEV (reference sequence). CDR3 DNA sequence: TGTGCCAGCAAGATCCACAGGGGGCGTATAGTCGAGCAGTACTTC. Translating gives CASKIHRGRIVEQYF.

This clonotype has a count of ten or more. The gene calls are TRBV20-1 and TRBJ1-2; TRBD1 might be the D (5 bases). Germline assignment: CDR1 DFQATT and CDR2 SNEGSKA (reference sequence). The CDR3 extends over 16 amino acids. Deletions cut 3 bases from V and 3 bases from J, with 20 bases between. This CDR3 is CSASPGTGDGYYGYTF. The CDR3 DNA reads TGCAGTGCTAGTCCCGGGACGGGCGATGGGTACTATGGCTACACCTTC.

The sample holds many counts of this clonotype. The gene calls are TRBV20-1 and TRBJ2-7; D might be TRBD1 (6 bases). There are 13 residues in the CDR3. The ends were cut back, 8 bases at V and 5 bases at J, with 19 bases in the middle. Germline CDR1 DFQATT, CDR2 SNEGSKA (reference sequence). CDR3 protein: CSLIRDKAHEQYF. The CDR3 nucleotides are TGCAGTCTTATACGGGACAAGGCCCACGAGCAGTACTTC.

This clonotype was observed a handful of times. This sequence joins TRBV12-3 or TRBV12-4 and TRBJ2-5, with no clear D. The CDR3 runs 14 residues. V was cut by 6 bases and J by 5 bases, with 16 bases left in between. CDR3 in DNA: TGTGCCAGCAGCCCCGGGCCGGGTATGGAGACCCAGTACTTC. It specifies CASSPGPGMETQYF.

This clonotype has ten or more counts. The chain combines TRBV20-1 with TRBJ1-6, with TRBD1 identical over 9 bases. Trimming at V came to 3 bases and at J to 9 bases, leaving 3 bases not matched to a gene. From germline, CDR1 is DFQATT and CDR2 SNEGSKA (reference sequence). The CDR3 is made up of 13 amino acids. CDR3 DNA sequence: TGCAGTGCTAGGAGGGACAGGGCTTCACCCCTCCACTTT. It translates to CSARRDRASPLHF.

This clonotype was observed many times. This rearrangement joins TRBV29-1 to TRBJ1-1, with 7 nucleotides matching TRBD1. J was trimmed by 4 bases and V by 8 bases; bases with no gene match: 10. The CDR3 spans 13 residues. Germline values: CDR1 SQVTM, CDR2 ANQGSEA. The chain's CDR3 is CSTGEGLGTEAFF. The DNA for the CDR3 is TGCAGCACAGGGGAGGGGTTGGGCACTGAAGCTTTCTTT.

This clonotype was counted at least ten times. V is TRBV19 and J is TRBJ2-7; no clear D gene. CDR1 is LNHDA, CDR2 SQIVND, per germline (reference sequence). V lost 5 bases, J lost 7 bases, and 18 bases lay in between. CDR3 length equals 14 residues. The CDR3 reads CASSPTTDSREQYF. The CDR3 DNA is TGTGCCAGTAGTCCTACCACGGATTCCAGGGAGCAGTACTTC.

As concerns this clonotype: A much larger clone sits a single nucleotide away, making a read error possible. The CDR3 does not close with the conserved phenylalanine or tryptophan, likely indicating a read error. The V call is TRBV19, the J call TRBJ1-1; perhaps TRBD1 as D (5 bases). CDR3 length: 13 amino acids. Trimming removed 6 bases from V and 1 base from J, with 9 bases in between. Germline V gene lookup returns CDR1 LNHDA and CDR2 SQIVND (reference sequence). The CDR3 region is CASSEDKNTEAFL. As DNA, the CDR3 is TGTGCCAGTAGCGAGGACAAGAACACTGAAGCTTTCTTG.

There are many counts of this clonotype. The genes are TRBV6-2 or TRBV6-3 and TRBJ2-7; the match to TRBD2 covers 11 bases. Germline V CDR1 and CDR2: MNHEY, SVGEGT. V lost 5 bases and J lost 1; bases outside the gene matches: 7. The CDR3 has 16 residues. Written as DNA, the CDR3 is TGTGCCAGCAGTCGAAGGGGGACTAGCGGTTCCTACGAGCAGTACTTC. Its protein product is CASSRRGTSGSYEQYF.

This clonotype was seen repeatedly, ten times or more. The chain recombines TRBV20-1 with TRBJ2-2, with 7 bases fitting TRBD2. Per the germline V gene, CDR1 is DFQATT and CDR2 is SNEGSKA (reference sequence). The CDR3 loop spans 16 amino acids. The junction had 13 bases not matched to a gene; V was cut back by 2 bases and J by 7 bases. The CDR3 loop reads CSARNPSGITDGELFF. The CDR3 DNA follows: TGCAGTGCTAGAAACCCCAGCGGGATCACGGACGGGGAGCTGTTTTTT.

The table lists this clonotype with a count of one. The chain is built from TRBV6-2 or TRBV6-3 and TRBJ2-7, with TRBD2 as a possible D gene (6 bases). Germline CDR1 reads MNHEY; CDR2 reads SVGEGT. The CDR3 is made up of 14 amino acids. Trimming took 4 bases from V and 3 from J, leaving 13 bases between them. As DNA, the CDR3 is TGTGCCAGCAGTTTGGGCGGGGTTCGCTACGAGCAGTACTTC. Translating gives CASSLGGVRYEQYF.

Of note for this clonotype: This CDR3 fails to terminate in the conserved phenylalanine or tryptophan, so it likely reflects a read error. This chain links TRBV6-5 with TRBJ1-5; TRBD1 matches at 7 bases. The CDR3 is made up of 16 amino acids. The V gene's germline CDR1 is MNHEY and CDR2 SVGAGI. Trimming removed 4 bases from V and 2 bases from J; junction bases left unmatched: 8. This CDR3 reads CASSWTQGLRNQPQHY. The DNA for the CDR3 is TGTGCCAGCAGTTGGACACAGGGGCTTCGCAATCAGCCCCAGCATTAT.

The CDR3 protein is CASSLRGHDPEQYF. Here the CDR3 DNA reads TGTGCCAGCAGTTTACGGGGGCACGACCCCGAGCAGTACTTC. The chain links TRBV27 to TRBJ2-7; either TRBD1 or TRBD2 may supply D (6 bases each). The CDR3 has 14 amino acids. Germline CDR1 and CDR2: MNHEY and SMNVEV (reference sequence). V lost 2 bases and J lost 6, with 14 bases in between.

About this clonotype: This clone may be a read error of a much larger clone one base away. The rearrangement uses TRBV5-1 and TRBJ2-5, with D tentatively TRBD2 (6 bases). This CDR3 region has 15 residues. Germline CDR1 is SGHRS and CDR2 is YFSETQ. The CDR3 loop is CASSLRGTEQEIQYF. For the CDR3, the DNA is TGCGCCAGCAGCTTGCGGGGGACGGAGCAAGAGATCCAGTACTTC.

This clonotype occurred many times. This chain joins TRBV27 and TRBJ2-7; 8 bases are shared with TRBD2. CDR1 is MNHEY, CDR2 SMNVEV, per germline (reference sequence). The V gene end was trimmed by 6 bases and the J gene end by 4 bases; junction bases not matched to a gene: 14. This CDR3 has 16 amino acids. The CDR3 DNA follows: TGTGCCAGCAGCCACGGTGGGGTAGCGGGAAGATACGAGCAGTACTTC. Translating gives CASSHGGVAGRYEQYF.

In its sample, this clonotype was seen many times. The chain is built from TRBV3-1 and TRBJ1-3; D remains ambiguous. Trimming removed 4 bases at V and 3 bases at J, with 10 bases between. Germline CDR1 is LGHDT and CDR2 is YNNKEL (reference sequence). The CDR3 extends over 14 amino acids. The DNA of the CDR3 is TGTGCCAGCAGCCCAGGATTCGTTGGAAACACCATATATTTT. Amino acids: CASSPGFVGNTIYF.

The chain uses TRBV29-1 and TRBJ1-2; unclear D gene. The V end was cut by 0 bases, the J end by 7 bases, with 15 bases between. CDR1 is SQVTM, CDR2 ANQGSEA, per germline. The CDR3 length is 14 residues. CDR3 region: CSVEDLGRRSGYTF. CDR3 DNA: TGCAGCGTTGAAGATCTGGGCAGGAGATCTGGCTACACCTTC.

This clonotype occurred many times. This chain connects TRBV28 to TRBJ2-7; 13 nucleotides line up with TRBD2. The CDR3 is made up of 17 amino acids. Germline V CDR1 and CDR2: MDHEN, SYDVKM. V was clipped by 3 bases and J by 2 bases; unmatched bases: 7. The CDR3 protein is CASSLGGTSGRAYEQYF. In DNA, the CDR3 is TGTGCCAGCAGTTTGGGGGGTACTAGCGGGAGGGCCTACGAGCAGTACTTC. The full variable domain, in which reference TRBV28 and TRBJ2-7 provide the parts outside the CDR3, is DVKVTQSSRYLVKRTGEKVFLECVQDMDHENMFWYRQDPGLGLRLIYFSYDVKMKEKGDIPEGYSVSREKKERFSLILESASTNQTSMYLCASSLGGTSGRAYEQYFGPGTRLTVT.

This clonotype occurred many times. The rearrangement links TRBV7-8 to TRBJ1-5; D remains unclear. CDR3 length: 15 residues. V lost 5 bases to trimming and J lost 3 bases, with 14 bases between them. The germline V gene has CDR1 SGHVS and CDR2 FQNEAQ. The CDR3 here is CASSPRRQANQPQHF. The CDR3 nucleotides read TGTGCCAGCAGCCCCCGGAGGCAGGCCAATCAGCCCCAGCATTTT.

The chain uses TRBV6-1 and TRBJ1-2; maybe TRBD1 (5 bases). The CDR3 contains 15 residues. Looked up from germline, CDR1 is MNHNS and CDR2 is SASEGT. Trimming pared 7 bases from V and 0 bases from J, leaving 15 bases between. CDR3 bases: TGTGCCAGCAAACTACGACAGACCGCTAACTATGGCTACACCTTC. This translates into CASKLRQTANYGYTF.

This clonotype was seen ten or more times. The chain combines TRBV19 with TRBJ1-5; possibly TRBD1 for D (6 bases). V was cut by 4 bases and J by 5 bases, with 15 bases left in between. This CDR3 region has 15 residues. Per the germline V gene, CDR1 is LNHDA and CDR2 is SQIVND (reference sequence). The CDR3 DNA sequence: TGTGCCAGTAGTACCAACCGGGACAACTATCAGCCCCAGCATTTT. Translation gives CASSTNRDNYQPQHF.

This clonotype appeared many times. The gene calls are TRBV6-2 or TRBV6-3 and TRBJ2-7; 10 bases are shared with TRBD2. Germline V gene lookup returns CDR1 MNHEY and CDR2 SVGEGT. Losses at the gene ends were 1 base for V and 0 bases for J; bases not matched to a gene: 6. The CDR3 has 17 amino acids. CDR3: CASSYFLAGAVSYEQYF. DNA of the CDR3: TGTGCCAGCAGTTACTTCCTAGCGGGGGCCGTCTCCTACGAGCAGTACTTC.

In DNA, the CDR3 is TGTGCCAGCAGCGTAGTAAGTGTTTTGGACGGAGATGGCTACACCTTC. Its translation: CASSVVSVLDGDGYTF. The J gene is TRBJ1-2, the V gene TRBV9; no clear D. The CDR3 is 16 residues long. Trimming removed 0 bases from V and 6 bases from J, with 18 bases in between. Per germline, CDR1 SGDLS and CDR2 YYNGEE.

The sample holds many counts of this clonotype. This chain uses TRBV3-1 with TRBJ2-7, with 11 bases that match TRBD1. CDR3 length equals 15 residues. V gave up 5 bases and J gave up 4 bases; unmatched junction bases: 7. Germline V gene data show CDR1 as LGHDT and CDR2 as YNNKEL (reference sequence). This CDR3 reads CASSKTGQGAYEQYF. As DNA, the CDR3 is TGTGCCAGCAGCAAAACTGGACAGGGGGCTTACGAGCAGTACTTC.

This clonotype was picked up many times. The J gene is TRBJ2-5, the V gene TRBV10-2; D unresolved. The CDR3 totals 14 residues. CDR1 and CDR2 (germline): WSHSY, SAAADI. Trimming removed 0 bases from V and 5 bases from J, with 10 bases in between. In DNA, the CDR3 is TGCGCCAGCAGTGAGTCTCGGTCCCGGGAGACCCAGTACTTC. Protein sequence: CASSESRSRETQYF.

The gene calls are TRBV20-1 and TRBJ2-7, with 8 positions matching TRBD1. The J segment lost 6 bases and the V segment lost 3 bases, leaving 13 bases of the junction unmatched. The CDR3 has 15 residues. Germline CDR1 DFQATT, CDR2 SNEGSKA (reference sequence). The CDR3 region is CSARALDRVVGEQYF. DNA for the CDR3: TGCAGTGCTAGGGCGCTGGACAGGGTAGTTGGCGAGCAGTACTTC.

J is TRBJ2-2 and V is TRBV6-2 or TRBV6-3; 8 bases align to TRBD1. CDR1 and CDR2 from the germline V gene are MNHEY and SVGEGT. V trimming: 7 bases; J trimming: 5 bases; junction bases outside the gene matches: 24. The CDR3 length is 20 residues. The CDR3 bases are TGTGCCAGCATCCGAGATTATCCGCGACGGACAGGGAAGGAAACCGGGGAGCTGTTTTTT. Amino acid sequence: CASIRDYPRRTGKETGELFF.

This clonotype was recorded many times. V usage is TRBV20-1 and J usage is TRBJ1-1; D gene uncertain. Germline loops: CDR1 DFQATT, CDR2 SNEGSKA (reference sequence). V dropped 1 base and J dropped 1 base, with 7 bases sitting between them. The CDR3 spans 13 residues. The CDR3 DNA reads as TGCAGTGCTAGAGGGCGCAGGAACACTGAAGCTTTCTTT. The encoded protein is CSARGRRNTEAFF.